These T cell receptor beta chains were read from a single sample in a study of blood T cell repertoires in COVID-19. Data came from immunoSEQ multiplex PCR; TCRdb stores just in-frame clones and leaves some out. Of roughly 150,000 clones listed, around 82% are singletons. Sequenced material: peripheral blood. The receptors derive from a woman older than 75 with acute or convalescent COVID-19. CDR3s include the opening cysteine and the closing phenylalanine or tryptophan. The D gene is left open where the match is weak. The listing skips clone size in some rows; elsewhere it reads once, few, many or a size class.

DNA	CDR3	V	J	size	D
TGTGCCAGTGCCGGGACACCGAACACCGGGGAGCTGTTTTTT	CASAGTPNTGELFF	TRBV19	TRBJ2-2	NA	NA
TGCAGTGCTAGTAGGGGCGACAGGAGCACCTTC	CSASRGDRSTF	TRBV20-1	TRBJ1-2	once	NA
TGTGCCAGCAGCTCCCTATACATTCAGTACTTC	CASSSLYIQYF	TRBV7-2	TRBJ2-4	once	NA
TGTGCCAGCAGCTTACAAGGACAAGCCTACGAGCAGTACTTC	CASSLQGQAYEQYF	TRBV7-2	TRBJ2-7	NA	NA
TGTGCCAGCAGCCAGACAGCGAGCTCCTACAATGAGCAGTTCTTC	CASSQTASSYNEQFF	TRBV4-2	TRBJ2-1	once	NA
TGTGCCATCAGTGCGACAGGGCGCTCTGGGGCCAACGTCCTGACTTTC	CAISATGRSGANVLTF	TRBV10-3	TRBJ2-6	NA	TRBD1
TGCAGCGTTGAGGAGGGACAGTCTGGAAACACCATATATTTT	CSVEEGQSGNTIYF	TRBV29-1	TRBJ1-3	NA	TRBD1
TGTGCCAGCAGTTCCTCCCCGAGACAGGGGGAGTACTTC	CASSSSPRQGEYF	TRBV28	TRBJ2-4	NA	TRBD1
TGTGCCAGCAGCCCTACCACCGGGGGTCGGGATTCACCCCTCCACTTT	CASSPTTGGRDSPLHF	TRBV9	TRBJ1-6	NA	NA
TGCAGCGTGGGCGGTATAACAATCCAAGAGACCCAGTACTTC	CSVGGITIQETQYF	TRBV29-1	TRBJ2-5	NA	NA
TGTGCCAGTCGGGGATCTGGGGCCAACGTCCTGACTTTC	CASRGSGANVLTF	TRBV3-1/TRBV3-2	TRBJ2-6	NA	NA
TGTGCCTGGACCGTTGGGGGGGGACCCCAGCATTTT	CAWTVGGGPQHF	TRBV30	TRBJ1-5	NA	NA
TGTGCCAGCAGCTTAGGCGGGAGGGGCGAGCAGTACTTC	CASSLGGRGEQYF	TRBV7-2	TRBJ2-7	NA	TRBD2
TGCGCCAGCAGCTTGTCTGGACAGAGGAACACTGAAGCTTTCTTT	CASSLSGQRNTEAFF	TRBV5-1	TRBJ1-1	NA	NA
TGCGCCAGCAGCCAAGAATCCAGGGCAAGCTACGAGCAGTACTTC	CASSQESRASYEQYF	TRBV4-1	TRBJ2-7	NA	NA
TGCGCCAGCAGCCAAGCGCGGGGTGGGGAGCAGTTCTTC	CASSQARGGEQFF	TRBV4-3	TRBJ2-1	NA	NA
TGTGCCAGCAGCTTAGGTTATCCTATAGTCGGACAGGGCTCCTACGAGCAGTACTTC	CASSLGYPIVGQGSYEQYF	TRBV7-9	TRBJ2-7	NA	TRBD1
TGTGCCTGGAGGCGGGCGTATAGCACAGATACGCAGTATTTT	CAWRRAYSTDTQYF	TRBV30	TRBJ2-3	NA	NA
TGTGCCAGCAGCCCGACCCAACGGGAGAGCTCCTACGAGCAGTACTTC	CASSPTQRESSYEQYF	TRBV5-4	TRBJ2-7	NA	NA
TGTGCCAGCAGTTCATTTAGCGGGTTCTTTGAGCAGTTCTTC	CASSSFSGFFEQFF	TRBV27	TRBJ2-1	NA	TRBD2
TGTGCCATCAGTGGCAGGGGTGGCTCCTACGAGCAGTACTTC	CAISGRGGSYEQYF	TRBV10-3	TRBJ2-7	NA	NA
TGTGCCAGCAGTAAGACAGAGAACACTGAAGCTTTCTTT	CASSKTENTEAFF	TRBV12-3/TRBV12-4	TRBJ1-1	few	NA
TGTGCCAGCAGTTACAAGACAGGGGGTCTCAACGAGCAGTACTTC	CASSYKTGGLNEQYF	TRBV6-5	TRBJ2-7	NA	TRBD1
TGCAGCGTCTTAGACGGAGTGAACACTGAAGCTTTCTTT	CSVLDGVNTEAFF	TRBV29-1	TRBJ1-1	NA	NA
TGTGCCAGTAGTATCGGAGGGGACAATGAGCAGTTCTTC	CASSIGGDNEQFF	TRBV19	TRBJ2-1	NA	NA
TGTGCCAGTAGTATGGGGGCTTCTGGCTCTGAAGCTTTCTTT	CASSMGASGSEAFF	TRBV19	TRBJ1-1	NA	NA
TGTGCCAGCAGCGCCGGACAGACAAATAATTCACCCCTCCACTTT	CASSAGQTNNSPLHF	TRBV5-5	TRBJ1-6	NA	NA
TGTGCCAGCAGTTACCCGGGACTAGCGGGGAGCAATGAGCAGTTCTTC	CASSYPGLAGSNEQFF	TRBV6-2/TRBV6-3	TRBJ2-1	NA	TRBD2
TGCGCCAGCAGCCGCAACACAGGGGTTGCGTACGAGCAGTACTTC	CASSRNTGVAYEQYF	TRBV4-1	TRBJ2-7	NA	TRBD1
TGTGCCATCAGCGAGGGACTAGCGGGAGACGACGAGCAGTACTTC	CAISEGLAGDDEQYF	TRBV10-3	TRBJ2-7	NA	TRBD2